This T cell receptor (beta chain) appears in the sequencing data of a study of regulatory T cells in long-lasting Graves disease. Findings and caveats of the study: Relative to newly diagnosed Graves' patients, persistent ones had lower TCR diversity.

This clonotype occurred many times. Its antigen is not identified. Described time point: persistent/refractory GD, antithyroid drugs over 5 years with positive TRAb. Extracted RNA from PBMCs served as the source of the TCR library. This CDR3 contains 13 residues. Germline V gene data show CDR1 as MNHNS and CDR2 as SASEGT. Trimming cost V 10 bases and J 2 bases, with 14 bases left between them. iRepertoire HTBI primers and Arm-PCR of CDR3 regions built TCR beta libraries. In the authors' workflow: Identification across samples found fewer than 65 TRBV and 11 to 15 TRBJ segments. TCRdb re-analysed the multiplex PCR reads in MiXCR, keeping a single row per CDR3 protein. The V and J calls, along with clone size, are taken from TCRdb and not from the paper's own processing. Here the sample spans more than 300,000 distinct CDR3 sequences, approximately 25% being singletons.

The genes are TRBV6-1 and TRBJ2-5; D possibly corresponds to TRBD2 (5 bases). This specimen was peripheral blood mononuclear cells (PBMCs), taken when the disease was refractory, from a patient treated with antithyroid drugs. The sequence came from a woman aged 35 to 49 with Graves disease. CDR3 in amino acids: CATAGGLQETQYF. The DNA for the CDR3 is TGTGCCACCGCTGGCGGGTTACAAGAGACCCAGTACTTC.